This T cell receptor beta chain was recovered during a study of CD8 T cells in ankylosing spondylitis. V shed 6 bases and J shed 6 bases, with 11 bases lying between them. Germline-derived CDR1 and CDR2 are MNHEY and SMNVEV (reference sequence). The CDR3 is made up of 13 amino acids. From the 5' RACE reads, TCRdb called clonotypes with MiXCR, one entry per CDR3 protein. This table holds fewer than 350,000 distinct CDR3 sequences, under 14% found once. This sequence originates from a female donor with ankylosing spondylitis or in good health (not recorded which). The rearrangement uses TRBV27 and TRBJ2-2; weak D call: TRBD2 (6 bases). The sequenced sample consisted of blood, either unsorted or a sorted T cell fraction (not recorded which). The CDR3 DNA reads TGTGCCAGCAGCCAACTAGCCGCCGGGGAGCTGTTTTTT. This gives the protein CASSQLAAGELFF.